The 20 T cell receptor beta chains listed next were all sequenced from one sample in a study of shared clonotypes between healthy human individuals. Repertoires were generated with immunoSEQ multiplex PCR, while TCRdb's copy carries only in-frame clones and drops some. The table has 2.5 million or so clones, just over 90% seen once. The sequenced sample consisted of naive CD4+ T cells sorted from blood. The sample's subset: CD45RA+ positively selected. Source of these receptors: a man younger than 30 in good health.

The rearrangement links TRBV25-1 to TRBJ1-4; the match to TRBD1 covers 10 bases. The CDR3 totals 15 residues. Trimming took 2 bases from V and 8 from J; bases not matched to a gene: 5. The germline V gene encodes CDR1 MGHDK and CDR2 SYGVNS. The CDR3, as DNA: TGTGCCAGCAGTGAACGACAGGGGGCGAGGGAAAAACTGTTTTTT. Protein product: CASSERQGAREKLFF.

V and J are TRBV30 and TRBJ2-5; D is possibly TRBD2 (7 bases). Germline assignment: CDR1 GTSNPN and CDR2 SVGIG (reference sequence). Trimming removed 0 bases from V and 4 bases from J, with 9 bases in between. There are 13 residues in the CDR3. CDR3 sequence reads: CAWSVGGGETQYF. In DNA, the CDR3 is TGTGCCTGGAGTGTAGGGGGGGGAGAGACCCAGTACTTC.

This sequence joins TRBV7-2 and TRBJ2-2; possible D gene TRBD1, 6 bases. V was shortened by 7 bases and J by 7 bases, with 10 bases between the two germline ends. The CDR3 contains 12 residues. Germline loops: CDR1 SGHTA, CDR2 FQGNSA. The CDR3: CASNTGFGELFF. The CDR3, as DNA: TGTGCCAGCAACACAGGGTTCGGGGAGCTGTTTTTT.

The chain recombines TRBV10-3 with TRBJ2-5, with 7 bases aligning to TRBD1. The CDR3 consists of 14 residues. Per the germline V gene, CDR1 is ENHRY and CDR2 is SYGVKD. The J segment lost 2 bases and the V segment lost 5 bases, leaving 5 bases of the junction unmatched. In DNA form, the CDR3 reads TGTGCCATCAGTCCCGACAGGGTGCAAGAGACCCAGTACTTC. It encodes CAISPDRVQETQYF.

This chain links TRBV6-6 with TRBJ1-1, with a weak D call TRBD1 (6 bases). Deletions cut 7 bases from V and 7 bases from J, with 16 bases between. Germline assignment: CDR1 MNHNY and CDR2 SVGAGI (reference sequence). This CDR3 has 13 amino acids. CDR3 nucleotides: TGTGCCAGCATCAACCCAGGGGAGAGTGAAGCTTTCTTT. Translated: CASINPGESEAFF.

The CDR3 region has the DNA TGTGCCAGCAGTTACCCTCGCGGGGGATCCCCATATGGCTACACCTTC. This translates into CASSYPRGGSPYGYTF. This sequence joins TRBV6-6 and TRBJ1-2; D possibly corresponds to TRBD1 (5 bases). Germline values: CDR1 MNHNY, CDR2 SVGAGI (reference sequence). The CDR3 length is 16 residues. With 2 bases removed from V and 5 bases from J, the gap between germline ends came to 18 bases.

V usage is TRBV5-1 and J usage is TRBJ1-6, with a possible D match to TRBD1 (5 bases). Trimming left V 2 bases short and J 4 bases short, with 22 bases between. The germline V gene encodes CDR1 SGHRS and CDR2 YFSETQ. This CDR3 has 19 amino acids. The CDR3 sequence is CASSLRTMGQGGYNSPLHF. The CDR3 DNA sequence: TGCGCCAGCAGCTTAAGGACCATGGGGCAGGGAGGGTATAATTCACCCCTCCACTTT.

The chain combines TRBV13 with TRBJ2-5, with 7 bases fitting TRBD1. CDR3 length: 13 residues. Germline CDR1 is PRHDT and CDR2 is FYEKMQ (reference sequence). The V and J ends lost 4 bases and 6 bases, in that order; junction bases with no gene match: 5. CDR3 DNA: TGTGCCAGCAGCTGGGGACAGAGAAAGACCCAGTACTTC. The encoded protein is CASSWGQRKTQYF. The whole variable domain, filled in from reference TRBV13 and TRBJ2-5, reads AAGVIQSPRHLIKEKRETATLKCYPIPRHDTVYWYQQGPGQDPQFLISFYEKMQSDKGSIPDRFSAQQFSDYHSELNMSSLELGDSALYFCASSWGQRKTQYFGPGTRLLVL.

This CDR3 reads CASSSTTGANQPQHF. The CDR3 nucleotides are TGCGCCAGCAGCTCTACGACAGGGGCCAATCAGCCCCAGCATTTT. This sequence joins TRBV5-1 and TRBJ1-5; 8 positions match TRBD1. Per the germline V gene, CDR1 is SGHRS and CDR2 is YFSETQ. The V gene end was trimmed by 3 bases and the J gene end by 3 bases; junction bases not matched to a gene: 5. This CDR3 is 15 amino acids long.

This sequence joins TRBV6-5 and TRBJ1-1; TRBD1 aligns across 12 bases. The CDR3 extends over 14 amino acids. Germline V CDR1 and CDR2: MNHEY, SVGAGI. Trimming removed 0 bases from V and 10 bases from J; junction bases left unmatched: 3. The DNA of the CDR3 is TGTGCCAGCAGTTACTCGGGACAGGGGGCAGGAGCTTTCTTT. It codes for CASSYSGQGAGAFF.

V is TRBV30 and J is TRBJ1-3; 7 nucleotides match TRBD1. The junction had 10 bases not matched to a gene; V was cut back by 2 bases and J by 0 bases. The CDR3 consists of 17 residues. Germline CDR1 GTSNPN, CDR2 SVGIG (reference sequence). The CDR3 reads CAWSTQRTGRSGNTIYF. In DNA form, the CDR3 reads TGTGCCTGGAGTACCCAACGGACAGGCCGCTCTGGAAACACCATATATTTT.

V gene TRBV6-1 combines with J gene TRBJ1-6; possibly TRBD1 for D (5 bases). Germline CDR1 reads MNHNS; CDR2 reads SASEGT. V shed 2 bases and J shed 6 bases, with 14 bases lying between them. CDR3 length: 16 amino acids. In DNA, the CDR3 is TGTGCCAGCAGTGAATGGGCGGGGGGGGTTAATTCACCCCTCCACTTT. Protein product: CASSEWAGGVNSPLHF.

J is TRBJ2-5 and V is TRBV25-1; 10 bases map to TRBD2. Germline CDR1 and CDR2: MGHDK and SYGVNS. The CDR3 runs 14 residues. V was pared by 5 bases and J by 4 bases, with 4 bases of the junction left unmatched. The CDR3 coding sequence is TGTGCCAGCAGTCCGAGCGGGGGGGCAGAGACCCAGTACTTC. Amino acids: CASSPSGGAETQYF.

V usage is TRBV5-4 and J usage is TRBJ2-1; a weak D match, TRBD2 (6 bases). The CDR3 consists of 15 residues. Germline V gene sequence: CDR1 SGHNT, CDR2 YYREEE (reference sequence). Trimming cost V 1 base and J 4 bases, with 12 bases left between them. CDR3 protein: CASSLSGRAYNEQFF. The CDR3, as DNA: TGTGCCAGCAGCTTGTCCGGGAGAGCTTACAATGAGCAGTTCTTC.

This chain connects TRBV7-2 to TRBJ1-4; 10 nucleotides agree with TRBD1. Germline V lookup: CDR1 SGHTA, CDR2 FQGNSA. J was trimmed by 7 bases and V by 3 bases; bases with no gene match: 2. The length of the CDR3 is 14 residues. The CDR3 loop reads CASSFGTGVEKLFF. CDR3 DNA sequence: TGTGCCAGCAGCTTTGGGACAGGGGTTGAAAAACTGTTTTTT.

About this clone itself: The same CDR3 can be traced to other DNA sequences in this sample. The chain is built from TRBV19 and TRBJ1-1; D perhaps matches TRBD1 (5 bases). V was shortened by 6 bases and J by 1 base, with 9 bases between the two germline ends. From germline, CDR1 is LNHDA and CDR2 SQIVND (reference sequence). The CDR3 spans 13 residues. The CDR3 reads CASSITGNTEAFF. Here the CDR3 DNA reads TGTGCCAGTAGCATTACAGGGAACACTGAAGCTTTCTTT.

The chain carries TRBV19 and TRBJ1-4, with 9 bases aligning to TRBD1. The CDR3 consists of 14 residues. CDR1 and CDR2 from the germline V gene are LNHDA and SQIVND (reference sequence). V dropped 9 bases and J dropped 7; count of bases not matched to a gene: 9. This CDR3 is CASRSTGGIEKLFF. CDR3 in DNA: TGTGCCAGCCGATCGACAGGGGGGATTGAAAAACTGTTTTTT.

This sequence joins TRBV18 and TRBJ1-6, with D uncertain. With 1 base removed from V and 6 bases from J, the gap between germline ends came to 10 bases. CDR3 length: 15 amino acids. Germline values: CDR1 KGHSH, CDR2 LQKENI. The CDR3 sequence: CASSPQDLSNSPLHF. CDR3 DNA: TGTGCCAGCTCACCACAGGATTTGAGTAATTCACCCCTCCACTTT.

V and J are TRBV11-3 and TRBJ1-1; 10 bases agree with TRBD1. V lost 6 bases and J lost 4; bases outside the gene matches: 5. The germline V gene encodes CDR1 SGHNT and CDR2 YENEEA. The CDR3 totals 14 residues. The chain's CDR3 is CASSSGTGATEAFF. The CDR3 nucleotides read TGTGCCAGCAGTTCCGGGACAGGGGCCACTGAAGCTTTCTTT.

The chain employs TRBV6-1 and TRBJ1-1; D remains ambiguous. The CDR3 consists of 13 residues. Deletions cut 6 bases from V and 4 bases from J, with 12 bases between. Per the germline V gene, CDR1 is MNHNS and CDR2 is SASEGT. CDR3 in DNA: TGTGCCAGCAGACTAACTGTAGGCACTGAAGCTTTCTTT. It encodes CASRLTVGTEAFF.